The clone carrying this T cell receptor beta chain was detected many times. Amplified TCR beta CDR3 regions were obtained using RNA transcripts as template. Investigators did first-round RT-PCR with HTBI primers, then second-round multiplex PCR. TCRdb analysed the multiplex PCR reads with MiXCR anew, one entry per CDR3 protein. The sample contains hundreds of thousands of distinct CDR3 sequences, approximately 22% of which appear only once. Stable hyperthyroidism meant no progression to ophthalmopathy within 18 months of follow-up. New diagnoses, under 2 months' duration, and ages 18 to 65 characterized the hyperthyroidism patients. Clinicians diagnosed using symptoms, serum thyroxine, TRAb, thyroid ultrasound and orbital computed tomography. This record comes from a study of Graves' ophthalmopathy and Graves' hyperthyroidism. The CDR3 is 14 amino acids. In germline, CDR1 is SGHAT, CDR2 FQNNGV. Deletions cut 5 bases from V and 2 bases from J, with 13 bases between.

The clonotype comes from a woman aged 18-29 years with stable Graves' hyperthyroidism. Some clones in this sample may be carry-over from other donors' samples. The material sequenced was peripheral blood. The V gene is TRBV11-2, the J gene TRBJ2-7; unclear D gene. The CDR3 spells CASSETSWAYEQYF. DNA of the CDR3: TGTGCCAGCAGCGAAACCTCCTGGGCCTACGAGCAGTACTTC.